What follows describes a single T cell receptor beta chain. This specimen comes from a study of blood T cell repertoires in COVID-19. Turning to the study itself: Italy, Spain and the United States were the sources of the convalescent and acute COVID-19 samples.

Trimming left V 2 bases short and J 7 bases short, with 11 bases between. There are 13 residues in the CDR3. CDR1 and CDR2 (germline): GTSNPN, SVGIG (reference sequence). In the authors' methods: Researchers report that nucleated cell counts were estimated from reference gene primer amplification. Profiling relied on immunoSEQ multiplex PCR, and the TCRdb table lists in-frame clones only, not all of them. For V, J and clone size, that table is used; D and trimming come from the DNA. This table has more than 250,000 clones, around 87% appearing once. The chain has TRBV30 and TRBJ1-4; tentatively, D is TRBD1 (6 bases). The sequenced material came from peripheral blood. This receptor was obtained from a man between 45 and 60 years old with active or convalescent COVID-19. The chain's CDR3 is CAWSNVGGEKLFF. The CDR3 DNA reads as TGTGCCTGGAGTAACGTAGGGGGTGAAAAACTGTTTTTT.